The clone carrying this T cell receptor (beta chain) was observed a few times. The antigen is not known. This entry is derived from a study of radiotherapy plus CTLA-4 blockade in lung cancer. Study conclusions and caveats: There was expansion of tumor-derived TCR clones in blood after radiotherapy plus ipilimumab.

The germline gives CDR1 SEHNR, CDR2 FQNEAQ (reference sequence). This CDR3 has 13 amino acids. With 1 base removed from V and 5 bases from J, the gap between germline ends came to 9 bases. The method was immunoSEQ multiplex PCR; TCRdb's version includes in-frame clones alone and lacks a portion of them. The sample has 35,000 to 50,000 clones, 73% seen once. Sample: peripheral blood, taken from a patient treated with radiotherapy plus ipilimumab. This chain connects TRBV7-9 to TRBJ2-7, with D possibly being TRBD1 (5 bases). The TCR comes from a human donor with non-small cell lung cancer who had a complete response to radiotherapy plus ipilimumab. Here the CDR3 DNA reads TGTGCCAGCAGCTTAGGAGGACACAACGAGCAGTACTTC. Its translation: CASSLGGHNEQYF.